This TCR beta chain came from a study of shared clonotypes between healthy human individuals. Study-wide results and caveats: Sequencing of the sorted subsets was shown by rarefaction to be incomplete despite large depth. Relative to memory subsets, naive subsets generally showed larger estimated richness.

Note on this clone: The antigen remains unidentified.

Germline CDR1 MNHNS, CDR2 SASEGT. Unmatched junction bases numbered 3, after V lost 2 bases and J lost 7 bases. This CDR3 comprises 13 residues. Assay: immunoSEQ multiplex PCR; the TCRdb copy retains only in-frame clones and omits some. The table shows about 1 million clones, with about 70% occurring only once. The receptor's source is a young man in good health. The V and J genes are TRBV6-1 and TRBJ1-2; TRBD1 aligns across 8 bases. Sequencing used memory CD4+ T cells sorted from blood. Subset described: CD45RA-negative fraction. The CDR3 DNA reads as TGTGCCAGCAGTGAACGACAGGGGTTTGGCTACACCTTC. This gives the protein CASSERQGFGYTF.